These 3 T cell receptor beta chains came from one sample sequenced in a study of T cells in Graves' hyperthyroidism and ophthalmopathy. Using RNA transcripts as the source, TCR beta CDR3 regions were amplified. The TCR CDR3 first-round RT-PCR relied on the HTBI primer set. One entry per CDR3 protein, called by TCRdb with MiXCR from the multiplex PCR reads. Here the sample spans some 420,000 distinct CDR3 sequences, roughly 13% being singletons. Sequenced: blood. These receptors originate from a woman aged 18-30 years with Graves' hyperthyroidism.

V gene TRBV3-1 combines with J gene TRBJ2-1; no clear D gene. The V end was cut by 5 bases, the J end by 10 bases, with 9 bases between. This CDR3 comprises 11 residues. Germline V lookup: CDR1 LGHDT, CDR2 YNNKEL (reference sequence). DNA of the CDR3: TGTGCCAGCAGCGTAGCAGCAGAGCAGTTCTTC. The encoded protein is CASSVAAEQFF.

V and J are TRBV7-6 and TRBJ2-1; TRBD2 aligns across 13 bases. This CDR3 is 17 amino acids long. The germline V gene encodes CDR1 SGHVS and CDR2 FNYEAQ. The V segment lost 5 bases and the J segment 4 bases; nucleotides outside the gene matches: 8. The CDR3 sequence: CASSAWTSGSPYNEQFF. The CDR3 DNA is TGTGCCAGCAGCGCCTGGACTAGCGGGAGCCCATACAATGAGCAGTTCTTC.

This clonotype was detected ten times or more. The rearrangement joins TRBV11-2 to TRBJ1-1, with 11 positions matching TRBD1. Trimming at V came to 6 bases and at J to 7 bases, leaving 7 bases not matched to a gene. There are 14 residues in the CDR3. Germline V lookup: CDR1 SGHAT, CDR2 FQNNGV. CDR3 in DNA: TGTGCCAGCAGAGGGACAGGGGGTTCGCGTGAAGCTTTCTTT. Its translation: CASRGTGGSREAFF. Full variable domain (outside the CDR3, taken from reference TRBV11-2 and TRBJ1-1): EAGVAQSPRYKIIEKRQSVAFWCNPISGHATLYWYQQILGQGPKLLIQFQNNGVVDDSQLPKDRFSAERLKGVDSTLKIQPAKLEDSAVYLCASRGTGGSREAFFGQGTRLTVV.